This is a list of T cell receptor beta chains from one sample in a study of T cell responses to AZD1222 COVID-19 vaccine. Using immunoSEQ multiplex PCR, the repertoire was profiled, and TCRdb retains in-frame clones only, with some absent. The data show 170,000 or so clones, 90% seen once. Here the sequenced sample was peripheral blood, taken on day 0 of AZD1222 vaccination. These receptors were taken from an adult in good health. The CDR3 runs from the conserved cysteine through the conserved F or W. The D gene is left open where the match is weak. Not every row has a clone size; where given, it reads once, few, many or a size class.

j_call v_call clone_size d_call cdr3_nt cdr3_aa
TRBJ1-4 TRBV15 - - TGTGCCACCAGCAGAGATCGCGGCAGAGATGAAAAACTGTTTTTT CATSRDRGRDEKLFF
TRBJ1-3 TRBV7-2 - TRBD1 TGTGCCAGCAAACTACAGGGGGCGCTTGGAAACACCATATATTTT CASKLQGALGNTIYF
TRBJ2-3 TRBV3-1/TRBV3-2 once - TGTGCCAGCAGCCAGGGCGGACAGTTTGGGTCGACAGATACGCAGTATTTT CASSQGGQFGSTDTQYF
TRBJ2-6 TRBV4-3 - TRBD1 TGCGCCAGCAGCCAAGGTCACAGGGGGTTATTGGGGGCCAACGTCCTGACTTTC CASSQGHRGLLGANVLTF
TRBJ1-1 TRBV28 - - TGTGCCAGCAGTTTCGGGGTAGACAGCCTCATGAACACTGAAGCTTTCTTT CASSFGVDSLMNTEAFF
TRBJ1-1 TRBV7-2 few - TGTGCCAGCAGCTTAATAGTCATGAACACTGAAGCTTTCTTT CASSLIVMNTEAFF
TRBJ1-4 TRBV19 - TRBD1 TGTGCCAGTAGTATAGATTTGGGACAGTGGGGAGAAAAACTGTTTTTT CASSIDLGQWGEKLFF
TRBJ2-7 TRBV7-2 - - TGTGCCAGCAGCTTAGTACAGGGAACGTACGAGCAGTACTTC CASSLVQGTYEQYF
TRBJ1-2 TRBV6-5 once - TGTGCCAGCTCCCCGACAGGATCAAACTATGGCTACACCTTC CASSPTGSNYGYTF
TRBJ2-7 TRBV3-1/TRBV3-2 - - TGTGCCAGCAGTCTATCCATGGAGGTCGGCTCCTACGAGCAGTACTTC CASSLSMEVGSYEQYF
TRBJ1-2 TRBV18 - - TGTGCCAGCTGGTATACGGGCGGCCATGGCTACACCTTC CASWYTGGHGYTF
TRBJ2-5 TRBV18 - TRBD1 TGTGCCAGCTCACCAGGGGGACAGGGGGAGACCCAGTACTTC CASSPGGQGETQYF
TRBJ2-5 TRBV23-1 - TRBD2 TGCGCCAGCAGTCAACCTAAACCGGGACTAGCTGAGGTGAGGTGGGTCGGTCGTGAGACCCAGTACTTC CASSQPKPGLAEVRWVGRETQYF
TRBJ2-7 TRBV5-1 - - TGCGCCAGCAGCTTGGCGACAGACTACGAGCAGTACTTC CASSLATDYEQYF
TRBJ1-2 TRBV6-5 - - TGTGCCAGCAAGGGGAGCTCGCGCGGCTACACCTTC CASKGSSRGYTF
TRBJ2-7 TRBV10-1 - - TGCGCCAGCAGTGAACCGGGCTACGAGCAGTACTTC CASSEPGYEQYF
TRBJ1-1 TRBV7-9 once - TGTGCCAGCAGCCCACCCCAGGACACTGAAGCTTTCTTT CASSPPQDTEAFF
TRBJ1-1 TRBV11-3 - TRBD1 TGTGCCAGCAGCTTAGGAGGGGGCCGCACTGAAGCTTTCTTT CASSLGGGRTEAFF
TRBJ1-2 TRBV6-5 - - TGTGCCAGCAGTTACCGGGGCTATGGCTACACCTTC CASSYRGYGYTF
TRBJ1-5 TRBV18 - - TGTGCCAGCTCACCACCAAACCATAGCAATCAGCCCCAGCATTTT CASSPPNHSNQPQHF
TRBJ1-3 TRBV19 - - TGTGCCAGTAGCTCGGTGGACTCTGGAAACACCATATATTTT CASSSVDSGNTIYF
TRBJ1-1 TRBV28 - - TGTGCCAGCAGAGTGCAGATGAACACTGAAGCTTTCTTT CASRVQMNTEAFF
TRBJ1-5 TRBV19 - TRBD1 TGTGCCAGTAGCTCGACAGGGGGCAATCAGCCCCAGCATTTT CASSSTGGNQPQHF
TRBJ1-2 TRBV4-1 - TRBD1 TGCGCCAGCAGCCAGGTACCGGGACAGGGTAACTATGGCTACACCTTC CASSQVPGQGNYGYTF
TRBJ1-1 TRBV28 - - TGTGCCAGCAGTTTCGGGGAGAACACTGAAGCTTTCTTT CASSFGENTEAFF
TRBJ1-1 TRBV7-9 once TRBD1 TGTGCCAGCAGCTTAGGCCAGGGGGATACTGAAGCTTTCTTT CASSLGQGDTEAFF
TRBJ1-6 TRBV6-4 - TRBD1 TGTGCCAGCAGTGACTCGACCGGGACAGAAAATTCACCCCTCCACTTT CASSDSTGTENSPLHF
TRBJ1-1 TRBV11-2 - - TGTGCCAGCAGCTTAGCCACGCCGTGGCAGGGAACTGAAGCTTTCTTT CASSLATPWQGTEAFF
TRBJ2-1 TRBV28 - TRBD1 TGTGCCAGCAGCCTCAGGACAGGGGTGGGTGAGCAGTTCTTC CASSLRTGVGEQFF
TRBJ2-1 TRBV12-3/TRBV12-4 - - TGTGCCAGCAGGACTAGGGCGGGTTATCCTCAGTTCTTC CASRTRAGYPQFF
TRBJ2-5 TRBV28 - - TGTGCCAGCACCTCTCGGGACGTCTTAGGGGCGACCCAGTACTTC CASTSRDVLGATQYF
TRBJ2-3 TRBV5-6 - TRBD2 TGTGCCAGCAGCGGGGGGACTAGGGCTCGGGATACGCAGTATTTT CASSGGTRARDTQYF
TRBJ1-6 TRBV4-2 - - TGTGCCAGCAGCCAAGAAGGCGCCGCCGGGGGCGGATCCTATAATTCACCCCTCCACTTT CASSQEGAAGGGSYNSPLHF
TRBJ2-7 TRBV5-1 few - TGCGCCAGCAGCTTGACAGGGCAGGGCGAGCAGTACTTC CASSLTGQGEQYF
TRBJ2-1 TRBV11-2 - TRBD2 TGTGCCAGCAGCTTAATGGCTAGCGGGGGCTGGGAGCAGTTCTTC CASSLMASGGWEQFF
TRBJ1-1 TRBV13 - - TGTGCCAGCAGCTTAGCCGCTGGGGGGTCGGACACTGAAGCTTTCTTT CASSLAAGGSDTEAFF
TRBJ2-1 TRBV7-9 - TRBD2 TGTGCCAGCAGCCCTCCGGGACTAGCGACCCATGAGCAGTTCTTC CASSPPGLATHEQFF